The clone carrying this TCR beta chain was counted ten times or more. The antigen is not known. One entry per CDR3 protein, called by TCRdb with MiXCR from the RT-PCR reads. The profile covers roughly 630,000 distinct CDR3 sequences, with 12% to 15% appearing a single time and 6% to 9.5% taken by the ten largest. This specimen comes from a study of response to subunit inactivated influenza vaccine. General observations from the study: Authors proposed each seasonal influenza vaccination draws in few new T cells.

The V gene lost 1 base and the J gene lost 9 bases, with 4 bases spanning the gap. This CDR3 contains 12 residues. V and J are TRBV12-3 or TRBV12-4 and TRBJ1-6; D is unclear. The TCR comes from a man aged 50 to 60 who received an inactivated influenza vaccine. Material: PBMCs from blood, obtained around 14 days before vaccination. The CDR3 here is CASSLGGSPLHF. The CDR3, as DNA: TGTGCCAGCAGTTTAGGGGGTTCACCCCTCCACTTT.